This entry lists 17 T cell receptor beta chains sequenced from one sample in a study of cytomegalovirus exposure and HLA in healthy donors (dated by TCRdb to the late 2010s). The library was made by the immunoSEQ multiplex PCR assay. The multiplex PCR relied on a mix of 60 forward primers for TCR Vbeta segments and 13 reverse primers for TCR Jbeta segments. This immuneACCESS table, as held by TCRdb, lists in-frame sequences with V and J called but not all clones. Of the missing ones, under half trace to an unresolved V gene in checked studies; the others have no known cause. The sample profile shows 200,000 to 250,000 clones; 76% of them were found once. The ten largest make up 0.6% to 0.7% of the sample. The sample comprised PBMCs. Source of these receptors: a man younger than 35 in good health and CMV-seronegative.

The chain combines TRBV9 with TRBJ1-3; 7 bases agree with TRBD1. Looked up from germline, CDR1 is SGDLS and CDR2 is YYNGEE. The CDR3 extends over 14 amino acids. J gave up 3 bases and V 4 bases, and 4 bases lay outside the gene matches. The CDR3 DNA reads as TGTGCCAGCAGCTCGACAGGGTTTGGAAACACCATATATTTT. Translating gives CASSSTGFGNTIYF.

V and J are TRBV16 and TRBJ1-3; D gene ambiguous. The CDR3 consists of 18 residues. CDR1 is KGHSY, CDR2 FQNENV, per germline. Trimming shortened V by 2 bases and J by 4 bases, and 21 bases separated the two germline ends. The CDR3 DNA is TGTGCCAGCAGCCAACGGTCTCGACTACCTAGGTCCGGAAACACCATATATTTT. It yields the protein CASSQRSRLPRSGNTIYF.

V usage is TRBV6-1 and J usage is TRBJ2-1; 9 bases map to TRBD2. Germline CDR1 reads MNHNS; CDR2 reads SASEGT. After removal of 4 bases from V and 4 bases from J, the junction contained 5 bases not matched to a gene. This CDR3 is 15 amino acids long. CDR3 amino acids: CASSATSGMYNEQFF. The CDR3 coding sequence is TGTGCCAGCAGTGCGACTAGCGGCATGTACAATGAGCAGTTCTTC.

V gene TRBV6-1 combines with J gene TRBJ2-2; 7 bases are a match to TRBD2. The V and J ends lost 7 bases and 6 bases, in that order; junction bases with no gene match: 11. The CDR3 consists of 15 residues. CDR1 MNHNS and CDR2 SASEGT come from the germline V gene. The CDR3 region is CASNEREGRAGELFF. The CDR3 DNA sequence: TGTGCCAGCAATGAGAGGGAAGGGAGGGCCGGGGAGCTGTTTTTT.

The V and J genes are TRBV28 and TRBJ1-1; TRBD1 might be the D (6 bases). CDR3 length: 14 residues. Germline V gives CDR1 MDHEN, CDR2 SYDVKM. V lost 4 bases to trimming and J lost 3 bases, with 12 bases between them. The CDR3 reads CASSSTGHHTEAFF. The CDR3 DNA is TGTGCCAGCAGTTCCACGGGACACCACACTGAAGCTTTCTTT.

The chain uses TRBV2 and TRBJ1-3; 10 positions match TRBD1. The trim removed 6 bases at V and 8 bases at J, leaving 7 bases unmatched. The germline gives CDR1 SNHLY, CDR2 FYNNEI. This CDR3 has 14 residues. CDR3 in amino acids: CASSLTGGKDTIYF. The CDR3 DNA reads as TGTGCCAGCAGCTTGACAGGGGGCAAGGACACCATATATTTT.

The chain carries TRBV5-1 and TRBJ2-2; 9 bases are a match to TRBD2. The CDR3 is 17 residues long. Losses at the gene ends were 0 bases for V and 7 bases for J; bases not matched to a gene: 10. In germline, CDR1 is SGHRS, CDR2 YFSETQ. CDR3 amino acids: CASSLARVAGVGGELFF. The CDR3 DNA is TGCGCCAGCAGCTTGGCCAGGGTAGCGGGAGTTGGCGGGGAGCTGTTTTTT.

The V call is TRBV2, the J call TRBJ2-1; 10 bases align to TRBD1. CDR3 length equals 15 residues. In germline, CDR1 is SNHLY, CDR2 FYNNEI. Trimming cost V 6 bases and J 6 bases; bases outside gene matches: 8. The CDR3 sequence: CASSAGTGVGNEQFF. The CDR3 bases are TGTGCCAGCAGCGCCGGGACAGGGGTAGGCAATGAGCAGTTCTTC.

This clone was detected a few times. The rearrangement uses TRBV27 and TRBJ1-1, with TRBD1 as a possible D gene (6 bases). The CDR3 is 17 residues long. Trimming took 2 bases from V and 0 from J, leaving 16 bases between them. Germline CDR1 MNHEY, CDR2 SMNVEV (reference sequence). For the CDR3, the DNA is TGTGCCAGCAGTTTAAGGAGGTCAGGGGTTATGAACACTGAAGCTTTCTTT. Amino acids: CASSLRRSGVMNTEAFF.

The rearrangement uses TRBV25-1 and TRBJ1-5, with D unclear. The germline V gene has CDR1 MGHDK and CDR2 SYGVNS. V gave up 3 bases and J gave up 6 bases, with 18 bases separating them. The CDR3 is 16 amino acids. Written as DNA, the CDR3 is TGTGCCAGCAGTGAGGGGAGGGATGAGATATTTCAGCCCCAGCATTTT. This gives the protein CASSEGRDEIFQPQHF.

CDR3 nucleotides: TGTGCCAGCATTTACACAGCTAGCACAGATACGCAGTATTTT. Its protein product is CASIYTASTDTQYF. The gene calls are TRBV2 and TRBJ2-3; D gene unclear. V gave up 7 bases and J gave up 0 bases, with 11 bases separating them. Germline assignment: CDR1 SNHLY and CDR2 FYNNEI. The CDR3 is made up of 14 amino acids.

This sequence joins TRBV7-9 and TRBJ2-7; 14 nucleotides line up with TRBD2. Germline V gene data show CDR1 as SEHNR and CDR2 as FQNEAQ (reference sequence). This CDR3 contains 15 residues. V gave up 4 bases and J gave up 2 bases; unmatched junction bases: 1. The CDR3 region is CASSSGLAGAYEQYF. CDR3 DNA sequence: TGTGCCAGCAGCTCGGGACTAGCGGGAGCCTACGAGCAGTACTTC.

The V gene is TRBV28, the J gene TRBJ2-5; TRBD1 agrees at 7 bases. Germline V gene sequence: CDR1 MDHEN, CDR2 SYDVKM. J gave up 5 bases and V 5 bases, and 11 bases lay outside the gene matches. The CDR3 spans 15 residues. The CDR3 region is CASSPGTVLGETQYF. CDR3 sequence (DNA): TGTGCCAGCAGTCCCGGGACAGTCCTAGGGGAGACCCAGTACTTC.

The rearrangement joins TRBV5-1 to TRBJ1-4; D is unclear. The V end was cut by 3 bases, the J end by 7 bases, with 10 bases between. Germline-derived CDR1 and CDR2 are SGHRS and YFSETQ. The CDR3 consists of 13 residues. CDR3 sequence reads: CASSSSTREKLFF. In DNA form, the CDR3 reads TGCGCCAGCAGCTCGTCGACTCGTGAAAAACTGTTTTTT.

The rearrangement links TRBV6-4 to TRBJ2-7; D gene uncertain. Between the trimmed V and J ends, which lost 4 bases and 2 bases, there was a span of 12 bases. This CDR3 is 14 amino acids long. Germline V gene lookup returns CDR1 MRHNA and CDR2 SNTAGT. CDR3 region: CASSVQANAYEQYF. CDR3 nucleotides: TGTGCCAGCAGTGTCCAGGCGAACGCCTACGAGCAGTACTTC.

The chain carries TRBV25-1 and TRBJ2-3, with 7 positions matching TRBD2. V shed 11 bases and J 13 bases; nucleotides not matched to a gene: 15. This CDR3 contains 12 residues. Germline V gene sequence: CDR1 MGHDK, CDR2 SYGVNS. The CDR3 nucleotides are TGTGCCTCTTCGGGGCGGGGGATGAGTGAGTATTTT. Amino acids: CASSGRGMSEYF.

Regarding this clone: The identical CDR3 is also encoded by other nucleotide sequences in the sample. The chain recombines TRBV30 with TRBJ1-3; no clear D. The CDR3 loop spans 12 amino acids. V lost 4 bases and J 1 base, leaving 5 bases between the germline ends. Per the germline V gene, CDR1 is GTSNPN and CDR2 is SVGIG (reference sequence). CDR3 sequence (DNA): TGTGCCTGGACGGTTTCTGGAAACACCATATATTTT. Translating it yields CAWTVSGNTIYF.